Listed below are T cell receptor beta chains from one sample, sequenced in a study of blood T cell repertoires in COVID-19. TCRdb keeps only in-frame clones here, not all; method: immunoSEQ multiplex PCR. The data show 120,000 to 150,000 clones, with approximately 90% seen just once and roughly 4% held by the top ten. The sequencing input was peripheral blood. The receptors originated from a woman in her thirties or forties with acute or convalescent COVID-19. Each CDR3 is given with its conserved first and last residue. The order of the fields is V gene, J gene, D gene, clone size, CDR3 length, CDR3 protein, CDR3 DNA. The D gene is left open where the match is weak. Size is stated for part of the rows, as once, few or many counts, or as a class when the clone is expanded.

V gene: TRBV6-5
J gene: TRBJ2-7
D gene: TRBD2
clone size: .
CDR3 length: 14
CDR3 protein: CASRLSGGGYEQYF
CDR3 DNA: TGTGCCAGCAGACTTAGCGGGGGAGGGTACGAGCAGTACTTC

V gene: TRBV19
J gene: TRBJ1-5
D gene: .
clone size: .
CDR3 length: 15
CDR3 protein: CASRMERTGNQPQHF
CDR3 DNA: TGTGCCAGTAGAATGGAGCGGACGGGCAATCAGCCCCAGCATTTT

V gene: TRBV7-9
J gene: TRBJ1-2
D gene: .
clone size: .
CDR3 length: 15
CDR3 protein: CASSLGGASSMGYTF
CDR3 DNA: TGTGCCAGCAGCTTAGGGGGAGCCTCCTCTATGGGCTACACCTTC

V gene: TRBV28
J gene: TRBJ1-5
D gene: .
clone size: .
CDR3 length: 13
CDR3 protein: CASSLGRVQPQHF
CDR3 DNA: TGTGCCAGCAGTTTGGGCAGGGTGCAGCCCCAGCATTTT

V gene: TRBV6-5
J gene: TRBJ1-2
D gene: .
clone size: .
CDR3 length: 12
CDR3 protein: CASSSGRTSYTF
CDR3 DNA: TGTGCCAGCAGTTCCGGGAGGACGTCCTACACCTTC

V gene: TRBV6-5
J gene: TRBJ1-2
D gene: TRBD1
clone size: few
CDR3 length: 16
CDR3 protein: CASSYVRTGGGYGYTF
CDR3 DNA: TGTGCCAGCAGTTACGTAAGGACAGGGGGAGGCTATGGCTACACCTTC

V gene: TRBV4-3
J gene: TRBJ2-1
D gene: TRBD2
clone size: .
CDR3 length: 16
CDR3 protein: CASSRLAGGSYNEQFF
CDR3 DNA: TGCGCCAGCAGTCGACTAGCGGGAGGGTCCTACAATGAGCAGTTCTTC

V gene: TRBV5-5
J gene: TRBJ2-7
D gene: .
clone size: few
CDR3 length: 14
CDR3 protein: CASSLSATAYEQYF
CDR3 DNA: TGTGCCAGCAGCTTGAGTGCGACAGCCTACGAGCAGTACTTC

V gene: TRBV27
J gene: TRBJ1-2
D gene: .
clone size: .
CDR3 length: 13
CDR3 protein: CASSVAGQGGYTF
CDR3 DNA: TGTGCCAGCTCGGTGGCAGGGCAGGGAGGCTACACCTTC

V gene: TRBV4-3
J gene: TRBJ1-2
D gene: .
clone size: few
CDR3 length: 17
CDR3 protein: CASSQDWGGTRGVFYTF
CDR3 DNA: TGCGCCAGCAGCCAAGATTGGGGGGGCACCCGAGGGGTCTTCTACACCTTC

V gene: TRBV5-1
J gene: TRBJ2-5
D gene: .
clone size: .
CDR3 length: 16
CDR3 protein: CASSPQAGQGLETQYF
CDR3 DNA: TGCGCCAGCAGCCCCCAGGCGGGGCAGGGCTTAGAGACCCAGTACTTC

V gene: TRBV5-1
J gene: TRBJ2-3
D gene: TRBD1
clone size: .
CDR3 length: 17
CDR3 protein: CASSKGTASSSTDTQYF
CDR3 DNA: TGCGCCAGCAGCAAAGGGACAGCGAGCTCTAGCACAGATACGCAGTATTTT

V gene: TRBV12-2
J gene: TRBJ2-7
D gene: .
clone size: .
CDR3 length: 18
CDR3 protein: CASRYGTSGPPRSYEQYF
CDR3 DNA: TGTGCAAGTCGTTACGGGACTAGCGGGCCCCCGAGATCCTACGAGCAGTACTTC

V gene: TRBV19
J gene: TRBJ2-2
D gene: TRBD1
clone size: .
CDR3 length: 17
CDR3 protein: CASSIGRDRGGTGELFF
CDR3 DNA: TGTGCCAGTAGTATAGGCCGTGACAGGGGGGGCACCGGGGAGCTGTTTTTT

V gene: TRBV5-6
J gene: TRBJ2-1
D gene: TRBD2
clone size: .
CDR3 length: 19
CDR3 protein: CASSPPTSGGFSSYNEQFF
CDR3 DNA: TGTGCCAGCAGCCCCCCGACTAGCGGGGGGTTTAGCTCCTACAATGAGCAGTTCTTC

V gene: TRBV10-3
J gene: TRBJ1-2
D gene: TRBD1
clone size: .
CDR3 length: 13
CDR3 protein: CAIKFGQGDGYTF
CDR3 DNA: TGTGCCATCAAATTTGGGCAGGGGGATGGCTACACCTTC

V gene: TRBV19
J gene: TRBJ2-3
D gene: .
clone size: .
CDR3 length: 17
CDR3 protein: CASSIWGPVGHTDTQYF
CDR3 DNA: TGTGCCAGTAGTATCTGGGGGCCAGTCGGTCACACAGATACGCAGTATTTT

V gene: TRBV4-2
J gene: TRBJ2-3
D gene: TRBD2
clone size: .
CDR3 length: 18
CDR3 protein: CASSQAEDGTSGTDTQYF
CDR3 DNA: TGTGCCAGCAGCCAAGCGGAGGATGGGACTAGCGGCACAGATACGCAGTATTTT

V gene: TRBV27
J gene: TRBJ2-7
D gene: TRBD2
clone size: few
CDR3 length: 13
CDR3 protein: CASMIGGGLEQYF
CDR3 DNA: TGTGCCAGCATGATCGGCGGGGGGCTCGAGCAGTACTTC

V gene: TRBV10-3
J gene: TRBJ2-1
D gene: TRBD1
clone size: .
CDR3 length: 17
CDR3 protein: CAIRGQGFESSYNEQFF
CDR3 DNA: TGTGCCATCAGGGGACAGGGTTTCGAGAGCTCCTACAATGAGCAGTTCTTC

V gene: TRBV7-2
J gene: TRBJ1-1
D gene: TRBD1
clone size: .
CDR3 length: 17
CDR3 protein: CASSPRQGANRVTEAFF
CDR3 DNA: TGTGCCAGCAGCCCACGACAGGGGGCGAACCGGGTCACTGAAGCTTTCTTT

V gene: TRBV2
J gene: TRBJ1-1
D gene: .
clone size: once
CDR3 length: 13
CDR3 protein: CASTRDTNTEAFF
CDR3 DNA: TGTGCCAGCACCAGGGACACCAACACTGAAGCTTTCTTT

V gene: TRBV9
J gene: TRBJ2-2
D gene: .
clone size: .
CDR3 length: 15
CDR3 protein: CASSPDRLNTGELFF
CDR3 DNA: TGTGCCAGCAGCCCAGACAGGCTAAACACCGGGGAGCTGTTTTTT

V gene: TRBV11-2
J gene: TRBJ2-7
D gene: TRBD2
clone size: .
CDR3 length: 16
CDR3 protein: CASSLDPSGGSYEQYF
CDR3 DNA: TGTGCCAGCAGCTTAGACCCTAGCGGGGGCTCCTACGAGCAGTACTTC

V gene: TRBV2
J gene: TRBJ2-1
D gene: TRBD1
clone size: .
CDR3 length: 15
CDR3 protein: CASGRGTGVYNEQFF
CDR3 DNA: TGTGCCAGCGGCAGGGGGACAGGAGTTTACAATGAGCAGTTCTTC

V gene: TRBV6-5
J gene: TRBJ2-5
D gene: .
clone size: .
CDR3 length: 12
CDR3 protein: CATSDSQETQYF
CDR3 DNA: TGTGCCACTTCGGACAGCCAAGAGACCCAGTACTTC

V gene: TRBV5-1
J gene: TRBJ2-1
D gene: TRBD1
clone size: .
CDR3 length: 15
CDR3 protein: CASSLLTGAYNEQFF
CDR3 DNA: TGCGCCAGCAGCCTGCTGACAGGGGCCTACAATGAGCAGTTCTTC

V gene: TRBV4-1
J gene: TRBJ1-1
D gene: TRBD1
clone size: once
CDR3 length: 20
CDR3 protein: CASSQGTHRGREPWNTEAFF
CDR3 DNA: TGCGCCAGCAGCCAAGGGACCCACAGGGGGCGAGAACCTTGGAACACTGAAGCTTTCTTT

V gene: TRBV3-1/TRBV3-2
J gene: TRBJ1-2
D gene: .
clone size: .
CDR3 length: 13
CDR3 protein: CASSQEALYGYTF
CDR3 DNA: TGTGCCAGCAGCCAAGAAGCCCTCTATGGCTACACCTTC

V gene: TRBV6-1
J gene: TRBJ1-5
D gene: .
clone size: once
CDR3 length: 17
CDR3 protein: CASSVESAAVSNQPQHF
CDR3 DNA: TGTGCCAGCAGTGTAGAATCGGCGGCAGTCAGCAATCAGCCCCAGCATTTT

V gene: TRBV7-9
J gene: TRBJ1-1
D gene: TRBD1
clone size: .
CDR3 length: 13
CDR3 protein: CASSPGQGSEAFF
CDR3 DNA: TGTGCCAGCAGTCCTGGACAGGGCTCTGAAGCTTTCTTT

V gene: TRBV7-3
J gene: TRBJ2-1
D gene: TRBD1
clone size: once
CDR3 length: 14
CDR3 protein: CASSLTGQNNEQFF
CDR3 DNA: TGTGCCAGCAGCTTAACGGGACAGAACAATGAGCAGTTCTTC

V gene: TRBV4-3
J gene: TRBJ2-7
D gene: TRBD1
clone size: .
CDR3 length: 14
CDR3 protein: CASRTGTGTYEQYF
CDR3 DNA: TGCGCCAGCAGGACCGGGACAGGGACCTACGAGCAGTACTTC

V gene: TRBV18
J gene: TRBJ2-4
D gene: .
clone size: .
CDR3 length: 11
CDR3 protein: CASSPGGGQYF
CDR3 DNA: TGTGCCAGCTCACCCGGGGGAGGTCAGTACTTC

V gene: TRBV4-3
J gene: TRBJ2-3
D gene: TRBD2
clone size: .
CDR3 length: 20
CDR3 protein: CASSQVRGPTGTSGRDTQYF
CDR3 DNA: TGCGCCAGCAGCCAAGTTAGGGGCCCTACCGGGACTAGCGGTCGAGATACGCAGTATTTT

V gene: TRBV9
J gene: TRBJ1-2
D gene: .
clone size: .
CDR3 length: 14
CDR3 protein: CASSVPGVTDGYTF
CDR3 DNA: TGTGCCAGCAGCGTACCGGGGGTCACAGATGGCTACACCTTC

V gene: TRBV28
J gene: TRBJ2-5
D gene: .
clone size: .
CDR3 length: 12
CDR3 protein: CASSLVKETQYF
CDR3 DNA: TGTGCCAGCAGTCTAGTGAAGGAGACCCAGTACTTC

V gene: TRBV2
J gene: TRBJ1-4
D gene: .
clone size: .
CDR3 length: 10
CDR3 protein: CASKRVELFF
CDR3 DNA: TGTGCCAGCAAACGGGTTGAACTGTTTTTT

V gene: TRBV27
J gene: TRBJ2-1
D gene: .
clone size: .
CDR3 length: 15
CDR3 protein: CASSFIPWTVNEQFF
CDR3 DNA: TGTGCCAGCAGTTTCATCCCATGGACAGTGAATGAGCAGTTCTTC

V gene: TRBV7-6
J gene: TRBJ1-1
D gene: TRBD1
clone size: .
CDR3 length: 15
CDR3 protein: CASSLLDREDTEAFF
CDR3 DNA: TGTGCCAGCAGCCTATTGGACAGGGAGGACACTGAAGCTTTCTTT

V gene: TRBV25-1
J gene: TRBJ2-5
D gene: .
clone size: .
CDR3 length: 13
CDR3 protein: CASRKGTRETQYF
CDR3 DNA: TGTGCCAGCAGGAAGGGGACTCGGGAGACCCAGTACTTC

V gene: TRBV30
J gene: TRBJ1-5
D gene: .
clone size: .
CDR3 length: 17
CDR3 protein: CACMTGLPKVGNQPQHF
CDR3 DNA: TGTGCCTGCATGACGGGACTGCCGAAGGTTGGCAATCAGCCCCAGCATTTT

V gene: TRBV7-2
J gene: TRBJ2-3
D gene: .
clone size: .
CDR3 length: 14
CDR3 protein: CASNLFRGTDTQYF
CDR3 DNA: TGTGCCAGCAACCTCTTCAGGGGCACAGATACGCAGTATTTT

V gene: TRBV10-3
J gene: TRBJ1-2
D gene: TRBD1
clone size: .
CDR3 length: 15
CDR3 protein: CAISESNGQGLGYTF
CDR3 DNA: TGTGCCATCAGTGAGTCGAATGGACAGGGTCTTGGCTACACCTTC

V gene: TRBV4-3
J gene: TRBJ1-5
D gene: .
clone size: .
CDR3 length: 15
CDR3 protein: CASSQDEGRGQPQHF
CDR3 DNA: TGCGCCAGCAGCCAAGATGAGGGAAGGGGGCAGCCCCAGCATTTT

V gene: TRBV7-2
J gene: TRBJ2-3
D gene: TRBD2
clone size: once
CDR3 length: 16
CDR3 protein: CASSKNRGGAADTQYF
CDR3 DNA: TGTGCCAGCAGCAAAAACCGCGGGGGGGCCGCTGATACGCAGTATTTT

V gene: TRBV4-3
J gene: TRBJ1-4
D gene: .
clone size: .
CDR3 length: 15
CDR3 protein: CASSNTAGANEKLFF
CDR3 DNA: TGCGCCAGCAGCAATACGGCAGGGGCTAATGAAAAACTGTTTTTT

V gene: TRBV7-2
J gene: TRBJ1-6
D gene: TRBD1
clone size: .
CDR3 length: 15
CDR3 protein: CASSLGRGRNSPLHF
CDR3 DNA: TGTGCCAGCAGCTTAGGCAGGGGGCGTAATTCACCCCTCCACTTT

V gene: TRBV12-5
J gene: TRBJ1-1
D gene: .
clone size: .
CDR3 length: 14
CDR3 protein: CASGLVKEGPEAFF
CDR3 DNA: TGTGCTAGTGGTTTGGTAAAGGAGGGGCCTGAAGCTTTCTTT

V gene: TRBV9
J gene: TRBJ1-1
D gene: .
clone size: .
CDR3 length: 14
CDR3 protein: CASRSGHTDTEAFF
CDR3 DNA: TGTGCCAGCAGATCGGGACACACGGATACTGAAGCTTTCTTT